Given below is one T cell receptor beta chain in context. The antigen remains unidentified. The data originate from a study of synovial regulatory T cells in juvenile arthritis. Study details: Roughly 6 patients were on methotrexate and three were untreated. Findings of the study overall: Compared with other blood Treg cells, inflammation-associated Treg cells had reduced TCR diversity.

Donors were over 10 juvenile idiopathic arthritis patients with active disease. Median disease duration was around seven years, range 0.2-19.1. This CDR3 has 13 residues. DNA for this receptor is not on file. Germline V gives CDR1 SGHNT, CDR2 YENEEA. TCRdb keeps only in-frame clones here, not all; method: immunoSEQ multiplex PCR. The listing contains about 10,000 clones. The receptor was isolated from a donor aged 2-35 years with juvenile idiopathic arthritis. The source material was Treg cells from blood. Indicated subset: remaining (HLA-DR-negative) circulating blood Treg cells. This chain links TRBV11-3 with TRBJ2-1; TCRdb's D call, TRBD1, is unchecked because there is no DNA. CDR3 loop: CASSRQGYNEQFF.